These 26 T cell receptor beta chains came from one sample sequenced in a study of T-cell memory formation after mild COVID-19. TCRdb re-called the 5' RACE reads through MiXCR, storing one row per CDR3 protein. Among 200,000 to 300,000 distinct CDR3 sequences listed, over 15% were seen once. The material sequenced was PBMCs or a T cell subset sorted from them (not recorded which). The receptor source for this set is a man aged 18 to 30 who had mild COVID-19 (a few samples of this study predate the infection). Cell type and time point are not known.

This clonotype occurred a few times. This chain joins TRBV10-3 and TRBJ2-3; TRBD2 aligns across 15 bases. The CDR3 is made up of 16 amino acids. Germline CDR1 reads ENHRY; CDR2 reads SYGVKD. V shed 6 bases and J 4 bases; nucleotides not matched to a gene: 5. CDR3 DNA sequence: TGTGCCATCAGCGCCGGACTAGCGGGGGGGCCAGATACGCAGTATTTT. Amino acid sequence: CAISAGLAGGPDTQYF.

This clonotype was observed a few times. This chain connects TRBV11-3 to TRBJ2-3, with TRBD1 identical over 8 bases. Germline values: CDR1 SGHNT, CDR2 YENEEA. The V and J ends lost 5 bases and 8 bases, in that order; junction bases with no gene match: 12. The CDR3 loop spans 15 amino acids. CDR3 sequence: CASSETTRDRSTQYF. The CDR3 DNA reads TGTGCCAGCAGCGAAACTACCCGGGACAGGTCTACGCAGTATTTT.

The chain joins TRBV9 to TRBJ2-7; D unclear. Per germline, CDR1 SGDLS and CDR2 YYNGEE. V was cut by 0 bases and J by 0 bases, with 7 bases left in between. The CDR3 extends over 14 amino acids. This chain's CDR3 is CASSVDASSYEQYF. CDR3 sequence (DNA): TGTGCCAGCAGCGTAGACGCGAGCTCCTACGAGCAGTACTTC. Full variable domain (remainder filled in from reference TRBV9 and TRBJ2-7): DSGVTQTPKHLITATGQRVTLRCSPRSGDLSVYWYQQSLDQGLQFLIQYYNGEERAKGNILERFSAQQFPDLHSELNLSSLELGDSALYFCASSVDASSYEQYFGPGTRLTVT.

This clonotype appeared many times. The gene calls are TRBV7-3 and TRBJ2-1; tentatively, D is TRBD1 or TRBD2 (7 bases each). Between the trimmed V and J ends, which lost 0 bases and 0 bases, there was a span of 15 bases. The CDR3 is made up of 18 amino acids. The germline V gene encodes CDR1 SGHTA and CDR2 FQGTGA. CDR3 coding DNA: TGTGCCAGCAGCTTAACCAGGGGGGGCCCGAGCTCCTACAATGAGCAGTTCTTC. This encodes CASSLTRGGPSSYNEQFF. Filled out from reference TRBV7-3 and TRBJ2-1, the complete variable domain reads GAGVSQTPSNKVTEKGKYVELRCDPISGHTALYWYRQSLGQGPEFLIYFQGTGAADDSGLPNDRFFAVRPEGSVSTLKIQRTERGDSAVYLCASSLTRGGPSSYNEQFFGPGTRLTVL.

V is TRBV20-1 and J is TRBJ2-7; TRBD2 matches 7 bases. The CDR3 covers 12 residues. Germline-derived CDR1 and CDR2 are DFQATT and SNEGSKA (reference sequence). V dropped 5 bases and J dropped 6; count of bases not matched to a gene: 7. In DNA, the CDR3 is TGCAGTGCTCGTTGGGGGGGTAGCGAGCAGTACGTC. It specifies CSARWGGSEQYV.

This clonotype was counted between two and nine times. This sequence joins TRBV5-1 and TRBJ2-5, with unresolved D. CDR1 is SGHRS and CDR2 is YFSETQ in the germline V gene. The CDR3 extends over 12 amino acids. V gave up 0 bases and J gave up 2 bases, with 2 bases separating them. The CDR3 coding sequence is TGCGCCAGCAGCTTGGCTCAAGAGACCCAGTACTTC. This encodes CASSLAQETQYF.

As concerns this clonotype: It is unclear where the CDR3 begins or ends on the DNA, so no DNA is shown, and the CDR3 is as TCRdb lists it. The gene calls are TRBV19 and TRBJ1-2; the table names TRBD1, a call not compared with the DNA. With termini counted, the CDR3 has 15 amino acids. Germline CDR1 is LNHDA and CDR2 is SQIVND (reference sequence). CDR3: CASTSEGQGNYGYTF.

This clonotype turned up a few times. This chain connects TRBV4-3 to TRBJ2-7; 8 bases align to TRBD1. The V segment lost 9 bases and the J segment 3 bases; nucleotides outside the gene matches: 13. This CDR3 contains 15 residues. Germline assignment: CDR1 LGHNA and CDR2 YSLEER. In DNA, the CDR3 is TGCGCCAGACCTTACGGGGGACAGGCTTACTACGAGCAGTACGTC. Translating gives CARPYGGQAYYEQYV.

The chain recombines TRBV7-6 with TRBJ2-7; D is unclear. The V gene lost 4 bases and the J gene lost 2 bases, with 12 bases spanning the gap. Germline CDR1 reads SGHVS; CDR2 reads FNYEAQ. This CDR3 contains 14 residues. Here the CDR3 reads CASSSLQKPYEQYV. The CDR3 DNA reads as TGTGCCAGCAGCTCGCTACAGAAACCCTACGAGCAGTACGTC.

Ten or more counts support this clonotype. The genes are TRBV10-3 and TRBJ2-3; D could derive from TRBD1 or TRBD2 (5 bases each). Germline lookup yields CDR1 ENHRY and CDR2 SYGVKD. The germline V and J ends were trimmed by 6 bases and 0 bases, with 16 bases remaining between them. This CDR3 region has 16 residues. For the CDR3, the DNA is TGTGCCATCAGGGGGACCCTAAGTACTAGCACAGATACGCAGTATTTT. Its translation: CAIRGTLSTSTDTQYF.

This clonotype has only a few counts. The chain joins TRBV4-2 to TRBJ2-3; TRBD2 matches at 7 bases. This CDR3 region has 19 residues. The germline V gene encodes CDR1 LGHNA and CDR2 YNFKEQ. The ends lost 0 bases at V and 4 bases at J; junction bases unmatched: 16. The CDR3 sequence: CASSQEAGTLLGAADTQYF. CDR3 DNA sequence: TGTGCCAGCAGCCAAGAAGCGGGGACCCTCCTCGGTGCGGCAGATACGCAGTATTTT.

This clonotype was observed a handful of times. The rearrangement joins TRBV29-1 to TRBJ2-1; TRBD1 is a possible D gene (5 bases). The CDR3 covers 14 residues. Germline CDR1 reads SQVTM; CDR2 reads ANQGSEA. V dropped 3 bases and J dropped 0 bases, with 9 bases sitting between them. The CDR3 DNA is TGCAGCGTTGAGTTGGACATCTCCTACAATGAGCAGTTCTTC. It codes for CSVELDISYNEQFF.

In this sample, this clonotype turned up a few times. The chain recombines TRBV2 with TRBJ2-7, with 7 bases fitting TRBD2. CDR3 size: 14 residues. J gave up 6 bases and V 8 bases, and 13 bases lay outside the gene matches. Looked up from germline, CDR1 is SNHLY and CDR2 is FYNNEI. CDR3 residues: CASGRRGGTSEQYV. The CDR3 nucleotides read TGTGCCAGCGGGCGGCGGGGAGGGACTTCCGAGCAGTACGTC.

V and J are TRBV3-1 and TRBJ2-2; weak D call: TRBD2 (6 bases). The V gene's germline CDR1 is LGHDT and CDR2 YNNKEL (reference sequence). V was shortened by 1 base and J by 0 bases, with 9 bases between the two germline ends. CDR3 size: 16 residues. The CDR3 is CASSQVRGTNTGELFF. In nucleotides, the CDR3 is TGTGCCAGCAGCCAAGTGCGGGGAACGAACACCGGGGAGCTGTTTTTT.

This chain connects TRBV2 to TRBJ2-7, with TRBD1 as a possible D gene (6 bases). Germline values: CDR1 SNHLY, CDR2 FYNNEI. This CDR3 is 13 amino acids long. V lost 6 bases to trimming and J lost 6 bases, with 15 bases between them. CDR3 sequence: CASRAGTFGEQYF. The CDR3, as DNA: TGTGCCAGCAGGGCCGGGACATTTGGCGAGCAGTACTTC.

V is TRBV11-3 and J is TRBJ2-1, with D uncertain. The CDR3 spans 14 residues. Germline assignment: CDR1 SGHNT and CDR2 YENEEA. Trimming cost V 1 base and J 5 bases, with 9 bases left between them. The CDR3: CASSLVGQNNEQFF. DNA of the CDR3: TGTGCCAGCAGCTTAGTAGGGCAGAACAATGAGCAGTTCTTC.

This clonotype was counted only a few times. V gene TRBV7-2 combines with J gene TRBJ1-1, with D perhaps matching TRBD1 (6 bases). Trimming took 5 bases from V and 0 from J, leaving 13 bases between them. The CDR3 contains 15 residues. The germline V gene encodes CDR1 SGHTA and CDR2 FQGNSA. Here the CDR3 DNA reads TGTGCCAGCAGCCAGGGGAGTACAATGAACACTGAAGCTTTCTTT. It codes for CASSQGSTMNTEAFF. Using reference TRBV7-2 and TRBJ1-1 for the parts outside the CDR3, the full variable domain is GAGVSQSPSNKVTEKGKDVELRCDPISGHTALYWYRQSLGQGLEFLIYFQGNSAPDKSGLPSDRFSAERTGGSVSTLTIQRTQQEDSAVYLCASSQGSTMNTEAFFGQGTRLTVV.

The V and J genes are TRBV4-2 and TRBJ2-3; maybe TRBD1 (5 bases). This CDR3 spans 15 amino acids. Germline V gives CDR1 LGHNA, CDR2 YNFKEQ. V shed 0 bases and J shed 5 bases, with 12 bases lying between them. Written as DNA, the CDR3 is TGTGCCAGCAGCCAAGATCTAGGGCAGGGAGATACGCAGTATTTT. As protein: CASSQDLGQGDTQYF.

This clonotype was detected a few times. V and J are TRBV7-2 and TRBJ1-5, with a possible D match to TRBD1 (5 bases). V lost 5 bases and J 7 bases, leaving 12 bases between the germline ends. CDR1 and CDR2 from the germline V gene are SGHTA and FQGNSA. The CDR3 consists of 13 residues. CDR3 coding DNA: TGTGCCAGCAGCCAACAGGACCTGCAGCCCCAGCATTTT. Its translation is CASSQQDLQPQHF.

This clonotype was detected many times. The V and J genes are TRBV5-1 and TRBJ2-2; D not resolved. The germline V and J ends were trimmed by 0 bases and 1 base, with 4 bases remaining between them. The CDR3 length is 14 residues. Germline V gene sequence: CDR1 SGHRS, CDR2 YFSETQ. CDR3 sequence reads: CASSLAQNTGELFF. The CDR3 DNA follows: TGCGCCAGCAGCTTGGCACAGAACACCGGGGAGCTGTTTTTT.

This clonotype was seen only a few times. J is TRBJ2-5 and V is TRBV6-2 or TRBV6-3; TRBD2 might be the D (5 bases). Trimming removed 8 bases from V and 3 bases from J, with 16 bases in between. The CDR3 contains 14 residues. Germline V CDR1 and CDR2: MNHEY, SVGEGT. CDR3 nucleotides: TGTGCCAGCCATCCTTGGGGAGAGGAAGAGACCCAGTACTTC. It encodes CASHPWGEEETQYF.

V and J are TRBV10-3 and TRBJ1-6, with 7 bases fitting TRBD1. The CDR3 contains 14 residues. The germline V gene has CDR1 ENHRY and CDR2 SYGVKD. The V and J ends lost 5 bases and 7 bases, in that order; junction bases with no gene match: 5. CDR3 sequence: CAISSTGENSPLHF. For the CDR3, the DNA is TGTGCCATCAGTAGCACAGGGGAAAATTCACCCCTCCACTTT.

V and J are TRBV5-1 and TRBJ2-3; D may match TRBD1 or TRBD2 (5 bases each). The V and J ends lost 4 bases and 5 bases respectively, with 14 bases between them. The CDR3 runs 14 residues. Per germline, CDR1 SGHRS and CDR2 YFSETQ. The CDR3 DNA reads as TGCGCCAGCAGCCTCGGGACGGTGAGAGATACGCAGTATTTT. Amino acid sequence: CASSLGTVRDTQYF.

This clonotype occurred a few times. The chain carries TRBV7-8 and TRBJ2-5; D is undetermined. Per germline, CDR1 SGHVS and CDR2 FQNEAQ. There are 14 residues in the CDR3. The V and J ends lost 2 bases and 4 bases respectively, with 11 bases between them. The CDR3 loop reads CASSLLRVGETQYF. The CDR3 coding sequence is TGTGCCAGCAGCTTACTTAGGGTCGGAGAGACCCAGTACTTC.

This clonotype appeared a few times. The chain recombines TRBV6-5 with TRBJ2-5; D could derive from TRBD1 or TRBD2 (6 bases each). This CDR3 has 14 amino acids. Trimming stripped 7 bases from V and 7 bases from J, with 19 bases between. CDR1 MNHEY and CDR2 SVGAGI come from the germline V gene. CDR3 sequence reads: CASMEGGPSGTQYF. The CDR3 region has the DNA TGTGCCAGCATGGAGGGGGGACCCTCCGGGACCCAGTACTTC.

V and J are TRBV6-2 or TRBV6-3 and TRBJ2-1; D gene unclear. Per germline, CDR1 MNHEY and CDR2 SVGEGT. V lost 2 bases and J 3 bases, leaving 17 bases between the germline ends. The CDR3 runs 17 residues. CDR3 residues: CASSYGGNPIFYNEQFF. The CDR3 nucleotides read TGTGCCAGCAGTTACGGTGGCAACCCTATCTTCTACAATGAGCAGTTCTTC.